One sample yielded the 15 T cell receptor beta chains listed below, sequenced in a study of vaccination and CD4 T cells after COVID-19 (dated by TCRdb to 2022 to 2024). Their antigen targets remain unknown. The sample's treatment or condition label, decoded: roughly ten-day PBMC culture with coronavirus spike peptide pools or control peptides (ViraFEST assay). Libraries were built with PCR. Sequencing was carried out with an Illumina iSeq 100. DNA from cultured CD4+ T cells underwent TCR sequencing with the Oncomine TCR Beta short-read assay at the Johns Hopkins FTIC core. The raw public reads went through TCRdb reprocessing: fastp at Q25, MiXCR clone calling, in-frame beta chains kept. Rows merge per CDR3 protein into single entries with the most common DNA and genes. The sample data list about 19,000 distinct CDR3 sequences, and 38% of these were observed just once. Over 12% of the sample rests with the top ten.

The material sequenced was cultured CD4+ T cells from blood. Receptors were obtained from a human donor with COVID-19.

This clonotype showed up just a few times. This sequence joins TRBV6-1 and TRBJ2-1; D unresolved. The CDR3 runs 16 residues. CDR1 and CDR2 (germline): MNHNS, SASEGT. The ends were cut back, 3 bases at V and 3 bases at J, with 15 bases in the middle. CDR3 region: CASSERGSGIYNEQFF. The CDR3 DNA follows: TGTGCCAGCAGTGAGCGCGGTAGTGGGATCTACAATGAGCAGTTCTTC.

The chain uses TRBV11-3 and TRBJ2-3, with 9 nucleotides matching TRBD2. The CDR3 extends over 14 amino acids. In germline, CDR1 is SGHNT, CDR2 YENEEA. J gave up 4 bases and V 3 bases, and 2 bases lay outside the gene matches. The CDR3 protein is CASSFSSGADTQYF. In nucleotides, the CDR3 is TGTGCCAGCAGCTTCTCTAGCGGGGCAGATACGCAGTATTTT.

The chain has TRBV6-4 and TRBJ2-5, with TRBD2 matching 8 bases. With 2 bases clipped from V and 1 base from J, the junction kept 12 bases outside the gene matches. The germline gives CDR1 MRHNA, CDR2 SNTAGT. The CDR3 runs 18 residues. CDR3: CASSDTLPGLGLQETQYF. In DNA, the CDR3 is TGTGCCAGCAGTGACACTCTTCCGGGACTAGGCCTCCAAGAGACCCAGTACTTC.

This clonotype showed up just a few times. The CDR3, as DNA: TGCGCCAGCAGAGCCCCGGTGAGGCGGGGGGTTAATGAGCAGTTCTTC. Its protein product is CASRAPVRRGVNEQFF. The genes are TRBV10-2 and TRBJ2-1, with 8 bases identical to TRBD2. Germline values: CDR1 WSHSY, CDR2 SAAADI. With V trimmed by 6 bases and J by 7 bases, 14 bases remained unmatched. This CDR3 contains 16 residues.

This clonotype has a handful of counts. The rearrangement joins TRBV30 to TRBJ1-2, with unresolved D. The CDR3 totals 12 residues. V shed 3 bases and J shed 7 bases, with 12 bases lying between them. The germline V gene encodes CDR1 GTSNPN and CDR2 SVGIG (reference sequence). CDR3 nucleotides: TGTGCCTGGAGGCCGCCGTGGGGTGGCTACACCTTC. Amino acids: CAWRPPWGGYTF. Drawing the rest from reference TRBV30 and TRBJ1-2, the complete variable domain is SQTIHQWPATLVQPVGSPLSLECTVEGTSNPNLYWYRQAAGRGLQLLFYSVGIGQISSEVPQNLSASRPQDRQFILSSKKLLLSDSGFYLCAWRPPWGGYTFGSGTRLTVV.

This clonotype is judged medium-sized (0.01 to 0.1%). The chain links TRBV20-1 to TRBJ2-2; 8 positions agree with TRBD2. Germline values: CDR1 DFQATT, CDR2 SNEGSKA (reference sequence). J gave up 4 bases and V 0 bases, and 7 bases lay outside the gene matches. This CDR3 contains 16 residues. CDR3 in amino acids: CSARDRGGSSTGELFF. The CDR3 DNA reads as TGCAGTGCTAGAGATCGGGGGGGTTCGAGCACCGGGGAGCTGTTTTTT.

The gene calls are TRBV7-9 and TRBJ2-7, with D possibly TRBD2 on 5 matching bases. V lost 4 bases to trimming and J lost 3 bases, with 7 bases between them. The germline gives CDR1 SEHNR, CDR2 FQNEAQ (reference sequence). The length of the CDR3 is 12 residues. The CDR3, as DNA: TGTGCCAGCAGCTCCGACTACTACGAGCAGTACTTC. Protein product: CASSSDYYEQYF.

The CDR3 sequence is CASSVGDGNYGYTF. The CDR3 DNA reads as TGTGCCAGCAGCGTAGGAGACGGCAACTATGGCTACACCTTC. V and J are TRBV9 and TRBJ1-2; D call uncertain. Per the germline V gene, CDR1 is SGDLS and CDR2 is YYNGEE. CDR3 length: 14 residues. V was trimmed by 0 bases and J by 2 bases, leaving 8 bases between them. The complete variable domain, with remaining parts taken from reference TRBV9 and TRBJ1-2, reads DSGVTQTPKHLITATGQRVTLRCSPRSGDLSVYWYQQSLDQGLQFLIQYYNGEERAKGNILERFSAQQFPDLHSELNLSSLELGDSALYFCASSVGDGNYGYTFGSGTRLTVV.

This clonotype appeared a few times. This chain connects TRBV7-2 to TRBJ1-3; D is unclear. CDR1 and CDR2 from the germline V gene are SGHTA and FQGNSA. The CDR3 loop spans 13 amino acids. V was pared by 5 bases and J by 2 bases, with 7 bases between. CDR3 nucleotide sequence: TGTGCCAGCAGCCCCTCTGCTGGAAACACCATATATTTT. Protein: CASSPSAGNTIYF.

The chain has TRBV11-2 and TRBJ1-2; D gene ambiguous. The ends were cut back, 5 bases at V and 8 bases at J, with 15 bases in the middle. The CDR3 has 13 amino acids. In germline, CDR1 is SGHAT, CDR2 FQNNGV. The CDR3 is CASSADAGRGYTF. Written as DNA, the CDR3 is TGTGCCAGCAGCGCGGACGCCGGACGGGGCTACACCTTC.

This chain links TRBV6-1 with TRBJ1-2, with TRBD1 matching 9 bases. The ends lost 6 bases at V and 2 bases at J; junction bases unmatched: 4. CDR1 and CDR2 from the germline V gene are MNHNS and SASEGT. The CDR3 contains 14 residues. CDR3 coding DNA: TGTGCCAGCAGCCCCGGGACAGGGAACTATGGCTACACCTTC. This codes for CASSPGTGNYGYTF.

This clonotype was counted a few times. The chain employs TRBV6-2 or TRBV6-3 and TRBJ2-5; 7 bases line up with TRBD1. CDR3 length: 17 amino acids. Germline trimming cut 6 bases from V and 3 bases from J; bases unmatched to any gene: 16. Germline-derived CDR1 and CDR2 are MNHEY and SVGEGT. Here the CDR3 reads CASRGQDLTGGEETQYF. The CDR3 coding sequence is TGTGCCAGCAGAGGACAGGATCTGACTGGCGGTGAAGAGACCCAGTACTTC.

In its sample, this clonotype was seen a few times. The rearrangement links TRBV7-3 to TRBJ1-1; a weak D match, TRBD1 (6 bases). CDR1 and CDR2 from the germline V gene are SGHTA and FQGTGA. The V gene lost 5 bases and the J gene lost 6 bases, with 13 bases spanning the gap. This CDR3 region has 13 residues. CDR3 in amino acids: CASSPTPGAEAFF. For the CDR3, the DNA is TGTGCCAGCAGCCCGACTCCAGGGGCTGAAGCTTTCTTT. Variable domain in full (rest from reference TRBV7-3 and TRBJ1-1): GAGVSQTPSNKVTEKGKYVELRCDPISGHTALYWYRQSLGQGPEFLIYFQGTGAADDSGLPNDRFFAVRPEGSVSTLKIQRTERGDSAVYLCASSPTPGAEAFFGQGTRLTVV.

This chain uses TRBV20-1 with TRBJ2-3; 8 positions match TRBD1. CDR1 is DFQATT and CDR2 is SNEGSKA in the germline V gene (reference sequence). J gave up 4 bases and V 7 bases, and 13 bases lay outside the gene matches. The CDR3 sequence is 15 residues long. CDR3 nucleotides: TGCAGTGTTACTCCGATTCAGGGGGCTTCAGATACGCAGTATTTT. Translation gives CSVTPIQGASDTQYF.

The chain employs TRBV19 and TRBJ2-2; D may be TRBD2 (6 bases). Germline V CDR1 and CDR2: LNHDA, SQIVND (reference sequence). V was clipped by 2 bases and J by 1 base, with 8 bases between them. The CDR3 has 15 amino acids. For the CDR3, the DNA is TGTGCCAGTAGTATAAAAGCGGGGAACACCGGGGAGCTGTTTTTT. Its protein is CASSIKAGNTGELFF.